Presented here are 19 T cell receptor beta chains from one specimen sequenced in a study of early T cells in non-severe SARS-CoV-2 infection. Using its own MiXCR run on the 5' RACE reads, TCRdb lists one record per CDR3 protein. The sample comprises some 55,000 distinct CDR3 sequences, roughly an eighth of which are singletons, and about 2.7% rests with the top ten. This specimen consisted of whole blood, obtained at baseline. The receptors were sampled from an adult who was a healthcare worker with PCR-confirmed SARS-CoV-2 infection or an uninfected control (not recorded which).

The chain joins TRBV12-3 or TRBV12-4 to TRBJ2-5; tentatively, D is TRBD2 (6 bases). The CDR3 extends over 14 amino acids. The germline V and J ends were trimmed by 8 bases and 7 bases, with 20 bases remaining between them. CDR3 sequence reads: CASSLLGGEGTQYF. The CDR3 DNA is TGTGCCAGCTCCCTATTGGGGGGAGAAGGGACCCAGTACTTC.

The genes are TRBV29-1 and TRBJ2-1; 8 bases map to TRBD2. Looked up from germline, CDR1 is SQVTM and CDR2 is ANQGSEA. V was clipped by 3 bases and J by 4 bases; unmatched bases: 5. This CDR3 comprises 14 residues. The CDR3 sequence is CSVDAAGAYNEQFF. CDR3 in DNA: TGCAGCGTTGATGCAGCGGGAGCATACAATGAGCAGTTCTTC.

The gene calls are TRBV7-2 and TRBJ2-7; 9 bases fit TRBD2. In germline, CDR1 is SGHTA, CDR2 FQGNSA. V trimming: 10 bases; J trimming: 6 bases; junction bases outside the gene matches: 10. This CDR3 is 13 amino acids long. Here the CDR3 reads CATRGTSSSEQYF. CDR3 bases: TGTGCCACGAGGGGGACTAGCAGTAGCGAGCAGTACTTC.

The chain uses TRBV19 and TRBJ1-2; D perhaps matches TRBD1 (5 bases). CDR3 size: 15 residues. Germline CDR1 is LNHDA and CDR2 is SQIVND (reference sequence). The V and J ends lost 4 bases and 2 bases respectively, with 14 bases between them. CDR3 amino acids: CASSRSYKGNYGYTF. The CDR3 coding sequence is TGTGCCAGTAGTAGATCCTACAAGGGGAACTATGGCTACACCTTC. The complete variable domain, with remaining parts taken from reference TRBV19 and TRBJ1-2, reads DGGITQSPKYLFRKEGQNVTLSCEQNLNHDAMYWYRQDPGQGLRLIYYSQIVNDFQKGDIAEGYSVSREKKESFPLTVTSAQKNPTAFYLCASSRSYKGNYGYTFGSGTRLTVV.

This clonotype was counted many times. This chain links TRBV7-2 with TRBJ2-1; D possibly matches TRBD1 or TRBD2 (5 bases each). Trimming stripped 2 bases from V and 7 bases from J, with 6 bases between. The CDR3 runs 12 residues. Germline CDR1 reads SGHTA; CDR2 reads FQGNSA. The CDR3 sequence is CASSLWGNEQFF. The CDR3 nucleotides are TGTGCCAGCAGCTTATGGGGGAATGAGCAGTTCTTC.

V usage is TRBV7-9 and J usage is TRBJ2-3; D assignment may be TRBD1 or TRBD2 (5 bases each). V was trimmed by 3 bases and J by 6 bases, leaving 16 bases between them. CDR3 length equals 15 residues. CDR1 is SEHNR and CDR2 is FQNEAQ in the germline V gene (reference sequence). The CDR3 DNA sequence: TGTGCCAGCAGCTTCTGGTCACAAGGGACCGATACGCAGTATTTT. Translation gives CASSFWSQGTDTQYF.

This clonotype was seen repeatedly, ten times or more. The V call is TRBV12-3 or TRBV12-4, the J call TRBJ1-5; D not resolved. Trimming shortened V by 4 bases and J by 2 bases, and 12 bases separated the two germline ends. This CDR3 is built from 15 residues. In DNA, the CDR3 is TGTGCCAGCAGTTATCACATGGCAGGCAATCAGCCCCAGCATTTT. This codes for CASSYHMAGNQPQHF.

The V gene is TRBV28, the J gene TRBJ2-1; D unresolved. Germline CDR1 reads MDHEN; CDR2 reads SYDVKM. The CDR3 is 18 residues long. V gave up 4 bases and J gave up 6 bases, with 25 bases separating them. The DNA for the CDR3 is TGTGCCAGCAGTTCACCTTATATTTTAAAGAGGACCACCAATGAGCAGTTCTTC. Its protein is CASSSPYILKRTTNEQFF. The entire variable domain, with the rest obtained from reference TRBV28 and TRBJ2-1, is as follows: DVKVTQSSRYLVKRTGEKVFLECVQDMDHENMFWYRQDPGLGLRLIYFSYDVKMKEKGDIPEGYSVSREKKERFSLILESASTNQTSMYLCASSSPYILKRTTNEQFFGPGTRLTVL.

The chain carries TRBV2 and TRBJ1-5, with 11 positions matching TRBD1. The CDR3 covers 15 residues. Germline CDR1 reads SNHLY; CDR2 reads FYNNEI. The V segment lost 5 bases and the J segment 6 bases; nucleotides outside the gene matches: 6. The CDR3 DNA reads TGTGCCAGCAGTAAGGACAGGGGGCCGAGTCAGCCCCAGCATTTT. This sequence encodes CASSKDRGPSQPQHF.

This clonotype was observed many times. The V and J genes are TRBV20-1 and TRBJ2-1; TRBD2 aligns across 7 bases. The CDR3 consists of 15 residues. V lost 3 bases to trimming and J lost 1 base; unmatched junction nucleotides: 6. Germline V gene lookup returns CDR1 DFQATT and CDR2 SNEGSKA (reference sequence). The CDR3: CSASLGLVSYNEQFF. CDR3 nucleotide sequence: TGCAGTGCTAGCCTAGGACTAGTTTCCTACAATGAGCAGTTCTTC.

J is TRBJ2-7 and V is TRBV3-1; 11 nucleotides line up with TRBD2. J was trimmed by 3 bases and V by 3 bases; bases with no gene match: 7. The germline V gene has CDR1 LGHDT and CDR2 YNNKEL (reference sequence). The CDR3 runs to 16 residues. The CDR3 spells CASSQALAGALYEQYF. Written as DNA, the CDR3 is TGTGCCAGCAGCCAGGCACTAGCGGGGGCTCTCTACGAGCAGTACTTC.

The V and J genes are TRBV18 and TRBJ2-5; D not resolved. Germline V gene data show CDR1 as KGHSH and CDR2 as LQKENI. V lost 2 bases and J 1 base, leaving 8 bases between the germline ends. There are 14 residues in the CDR3. The CDR3 DNA follows: TGTGCCAGCTCACCAGGGCAGATCCAAGAGACCCAGTACTTC. Translating it yields CASSPGQIQETQYF.

V is TRBV7-2 and J is TRBJ2-1; D may be TRBD1 or TRBD2 (5 bases each). V was pared by 5 bases and J by 2 bases, with 13 bases between. The length of the CDR3 is 15 residues. Per germline, CDR1 SGHTA and CDR2 FQGNSA. The CDR3 DNA is TGTGCCAGCAGCCCAGCAGGGAGTACCTACAATGAGCAGTTCTTC. Translating gives CASSPAGSTYNEQFF.

The CDR3 bases are TGCGCCAGCAGCCAAGACTCACAGGGACTCTACTACAATGAGCAGTTCTTC. Its protein product is CASSQDSQGLYYNEQFF. This chain connects TRBV4-1 to TRBJ2-1; D is perhaps TRBD1 or TRBD2 (6 bases each). CDR1 is MGHRA and CDR2 is YSYEKL in the germline V gene. The CDR3 runs to 17 residues. The V and J ends lost 0 bases and 3 bases respectively, with 15 bases between them.

The chain links TRBV11-2 to TRBJ2-1; no clear D. The CDR3 has 15 amino acids. Germline V gene sequence: CDR1 SGHAT, CDR2 FQNNGV. Trimming took 1 base from V and 8 from J, leaving 15 bases between them. CDR3 protein: CASSLVVLAGDEQFF. The CDR3 nucleotides are TGTGCCAGCAGCTTAGTTGTTTTAGCAGGCGATGAGCAGTTCTTC.

By frequency in the sample, this clonotype is medium-sized. V is TRBV7-8 and J is TRBJ2-7; D is unresolved. Looked up from germline, CDR1 is SGHVS and CDR2 is FQNEAQ. This CDR3 contains 15 residues. The germline V and J ends were trimmed by 1 base and 0 bases, with 10 bases remaining between them. CDR3 loop: CASSLEGQFSYEQYF. CDR3 nucleotide sequence: TGTGCCAGCAGCTTAGAAGGTCAGTTCTCCTACGAGCAGTACTTC.

This clonotype was seen at least ten times. This chain connects TRBV28 to TRBJ2-7; D is possibly TRBD1 or TRBD2 (5 bases each). The CDR3 length is 14 residues. V was shortened by 6 bases and J by 2 bases, with 14 bases between the two germline ends. Germline loops: CDR1 MDHEN, CDR2 SYDVKM. CDR3 DNA: TGTGCCAGCAGCCCAGGGAGCGTAACCTACGAGCAGTACTTC. Translation gives CASSPGSVTYEQYF.

This clonotype was found a few times. V usage is TRBV28 and J usage is TRBJ1-5, with D unclear. Germline-derived CDR1 and CDR2 are MDHEN and SYDVKM. V was clipped by 2 bases and J by 2 bases, with 13 bases between them. CDR3 length equals 16 residues. The CDR3 loop is CASSLIAPWGNQPQHF. Written as DNA, the CDR3 is TGTGCCAGCAGTTTAATCGCCCCTTGGGGCAATCAGCCCCAGCATTTT.

This clonotype was seen many times. The V call is TRBV3-1, the J call TRBJ2-2; D gene ambiguous. Deletions cut 6 bases from V and 10 bases from J, with 9 bases between. The CDR3 is made up of 11 amino acids. Germline CDR1 is LGHDT and CDR2 is YNNKEL (reference sequence). CDR3 sequence: CASRGAEELFF. In nucleotides, the CDR3 is TGTGCCAGCAGAGGAGCCGAGGAGCTGTTTTTT. Using reference TRBV3-1 and TRBJ2-2 for the parts outside the CDR3, the full variable domain is DTAVSQTPKYLVTQMGNDKSIKCEQNLGHDTMYWYKQDSKKFLKIMFSYNNKELIINETVPNRFSPKSPDKAHLNLHINSLELGDSAVYFCASRGAEELFFGEGSRLTVL.